The clone carrying this T cell receptor beta chain appeared a few times. This sample is drawn from a study of patients and donors after allogeneic stem cell transplantation. TCRdb ran MiXCR on the RT-PCR reads and lists one entry per CDR3 protein. Of 200,000 to 250,000 distinct CDR3 sequences in the sample, around an eighth were seen once. Between the trimmed V and J ends, which lost 9 bases and 0 bases, there was a span of 15 bases. CDR1 and CDR2 (germline): LNHDA, SQIVND (reference sequence). This CDR3 spans 15 amino acids. The sequence derives from a human donor who was either an allogeneic HSCT recipient or a stem cell or donor lymphocyte infusion donor (not recorded which). It is not recorded whose cells these are; they may come from a transplant donor. V is TRBV19 and J is TRBJ1-5; a weak D match, TRBD1 (6 bases). The specimen sequenced was blood, either unsorted or a sorted T cell fraction (not recorded which). CDR3 coding DNA: TGTGCCAGCAAGGAGGGGGATTATAGCAATCAGCCCCAGCATTTT. Amino acid sequence: CASKEGDYSNQPQHF.